Listed below are T cell receptor beta chains from one sample, sequenced in a study of blood T cell repertoires in COVID-19. Clones were read by immunoSEQ multiplex PCR, and TCRdb kept only the in-frame ones, dropping some. The data hold 200,000 to 300,000 clones, with more than 85% observed a single time. Sequenced input: peripheral blood. These receptors all stem from a woman in her sixties with COVID-19, enrolled during active disease. The conserved cysteine and the conserved F or W are not part of the CDR3 here. Clone size is shown for a subset of rows, as once, few, many or a class of expanded clone.

abundance,j_gene,v_gene,CDR3aa
-,TRBJ2-2,TRBV5-3,ARSNRDSTGELF
once,TRBJ1-4,TRBV28,ASRLPAGTNEKLF
-,TRBJ1-4,TRBV7-8,ASSARGGTNEKLF
once,TRBJ2-7,TRBV30,AWSVGTASHYEQY
-,TRBJ2-1,TRBV7-9,ASSSRTGGWKVNEQF
-,TRBJ1-1,TRBV7-9,ASSYTGISAF
-,TRBJ2-2,TRBV6-1,ASSETTVSDTNTGELF
few,TRBJ1-5,TRBV2,ASSSGSQGNQPQH
-,TRBJ1-1,TRBV18,ASSPRQLNTEAF
-,TRBJ2-1,TRBV10-2,ASRGNAGPNNEQF
-,TRBJ2-1,TRBV4-2,ASSQEGWTSGVNEQF
-,TRBJ1-4,TRBV18,ASSPASSGEKLF
-,TRBJ2-3,TRBV30,AWSVQGGVSDTQY
-,TRBJ1-2,TRBV7-2,ASSLDRGRSLT
-,TRBJ2-1,TRBV9,ASAVGDFDNEQF
once,TRBJ1-1,TRBV11-2,ASSLYWTGANTEAF
once,TRBJ2-1,TRBV10-3,AIGTSGDNEQF
-,TRBJ2-7,TRBV9,ASSAAQGAVYEQY
-,TRBJ2-1,TRBV5-1,ASSLVASGTYNEQF
once,TRBJ2-3,TRBV6-4,ASSDSGGRDTQY
few,TRBJ1-4,TRBV19,ASSIVHNEKLF
-,TRBJ1-2,TRBV29-1,SVERDTLGGYT
-,TRBJ2-1,TRBV7-9,ASSPWTGYNEQF
-,TRBJ1-1,TRBV5-1,ASSLGGTENTEAF
-,TRBJ2-1,TRBV5-1,ASSLVIAGGTRAHEQF
-,TRBJ1-1,TRBV5-1,ASRETGGEYTEAF
-,TRBJ1-2,TRBV6-2/TRBV6-3,ASSYSAGGSSNYGYT
-,TRBJ2-2,TRBV14,ANPRAGGELF
-,TRBJ2-5,TRBV6-5,ASRTGWETQY
-,TRBJ2-6,TRBV28,ASSLTGAGANVLT
-,TRBJ2-1,TRBV15,ATSRDPSGYNEQF
-,TRBJ2-5,TRBV4-2,ASSQRFSGRAETQY